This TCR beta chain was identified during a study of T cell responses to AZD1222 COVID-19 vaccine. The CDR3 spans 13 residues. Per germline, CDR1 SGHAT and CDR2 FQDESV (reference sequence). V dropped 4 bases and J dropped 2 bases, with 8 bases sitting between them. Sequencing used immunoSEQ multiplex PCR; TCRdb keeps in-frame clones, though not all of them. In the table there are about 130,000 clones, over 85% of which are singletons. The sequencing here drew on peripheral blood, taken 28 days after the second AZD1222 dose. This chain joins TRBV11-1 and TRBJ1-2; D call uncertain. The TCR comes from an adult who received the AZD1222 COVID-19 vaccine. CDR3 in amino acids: CASSSNTNYGYTF. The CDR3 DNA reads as TGTGCCAGCAGCTCCAACACGAACTATGGCTACACCTTC.